The 22 T cell receptor beta chains in this list originate from one sample, sequenced in a study of blood T cell repertoires in COVID-19. Using immunoSEQ multiplex PCR, the repertoire was profiled, and TCRdb retains in-frame clones only, with some absent. The sample lists around 200,000 clones; less than 90% were seen once. The sample comprised PBMCs or T cells enriched from blood (not recorded which). The receptors derive from a woman between 45 and 60 years old in a cohort exposed to, infected with or recovered from COVID-19 (not recorded which).

The chain has TRBV9 and TRBJ1-1, with no clear D. V lost 4 bases and J lost 0, with 7 bases in between. The germline CDR1 and CDR2 sequences are SGDLS and YYNGEE. The CDR3 loop spans 13 amino acids. Here the CDR3 DNA reads TGTGCCAGCAGCAGAGACATGAACACTGAAGCTTTCTTT. Amino acids: CASSRDMNTEAFF. Complete variable domain (other parts from reference TRBV9 and TRBJ1-1): DSGVTQTPKHLITATGQRVTLRCSPRSGDLSVYWYQQSLDQGLQFLIQYYNGEERAKGNILERFSAQQFPDLHSELNLSSLELGDSALYFCASSRDMNTEAFFGQGTRLTVV.

The genes are TRBV27 and TRBJ1-1, with TRBD1 matching over 7 bases. The ends lost 9 bases at V and 0 bases at J; junction bases unmatched: 28. The CDR3 extends over 21 amino acids. Germline CDR1 is MNHEY and CDR2 is SMNVEV (reference sequence). CDR3 bases: TGTGCCAGACTTTTTCTCCGCGGCCCCCGGACAGGCCCGCCGATGAACACTGAAGCTTTCTTT. Its translation: CARLFLRGPRTGPPMNTEAFF.

In its sample, this clone was seen a few times. J is TRBJ2-3 and V is TRBV21-1; the table assigns TRBD2, which was not confirmed against the DNA. TRBV21-1 is marked as a pseudogene. CDR3 length equals 14 residues. The CDR3 protein is CASSRVGETDTQYF. The DNA of the CDR3 is TGTGCCAGCAGCAGGGTCGGGGAGACAGATACGCAGTATTTT.

The chain couples TRBV4-3 to TRBJ1-3, with TRBD1 identical over 7 bases. The CDR3 is 15 residues long. Germline V gene sequence: CDR1 LGHNA, CDR2 YSLEER. V trimming: 2 bases; J trimming: 3 bases; junction bases outside the gene matches: 4. The chain's CDR3 is CASSQIDRDGNTIYF. In DNA form, the CDR3 reads TGCGCCAGCAGCCAAATCGACAGGGATGGAAACACCATATATTTT.

The chain couples TRBV21-1 to TRBJ1-5. TRBV21-1 is listed as a pseudogene. The CDR3 covers 16 residues. The CDR3 DNA reads TGTGCCAGCAGCAATAAACCTTGCGATGGCAATCAGCCCCAGCATTTT. Amino acid sequence: CASSNKPCDGNQPQHF.

The chain is built from TRBV30 and TRBJ2-4; no firm D call. The CDR3 is 16 residues long. Germline V gene sequence: CDR1 GTSNPN, CDR2 SVGIG (reference sequence). V was shortened by 0 bases and J by 0 bases, with 12 bases between the two germline ends. CDR3 nucleotides: TGTGCCTGGAGTGTAGAGTCTGGAGTAGCCAAAAACATTCAGTACTTC. Its protein product is CAWSVESGVAKNIQYF.

In its sample, this clone was seen a few times. V gene TRBV18 combines with J gene TRBJ1-1, with D uncertain. The V end was cut by 3 bases, the J end by 1 base, with 12 bases between. Germline V lookup: CDR1 KGHSH, CDR2 LQKENI. This CDR3 is 15 amino acids long. In DNA form, the CDR3 reads TGTGCCAGCTCACCTCGGGTACAAAAGAACACTGAAGCTTTCTTT. Translating it yields CASSPRVQKNTEAFF.

The rearrangement joins TRBV19 to TRBJ2-3; 7 positions match TRBD2. Germline V CDR1 and CDR2: LNHDA, SQIVND (reference sequence). This CDR3 has 17 amino acids. V lost 7 bases to trimming and J lost 0 bases; unmatched junction nucleotides: 13. The CDR3 DNA sequence: TGTGCCAGTACCGATCTTCAGGGCGGGGGAAGCACAGATACGCAGTATTTT. This translates into CASTDLQGGGSTDTQYF.

A word on this clone: The sample contains more than one DNA sequence encoding this CDR3. V usage is TRBV6-6 and J usage is TRBJ1-2; D not certain. Germline lookup yields CDR1 MNHNY and CDR2 SVGAGI (reference sequence). V was cut by 5 bases and J by 4 bases, with 11 bases left in between. This CDR3 contains 13 residues. DNA for the CDR3: TGTGCCAGCAGTCCCCCAGGTTTCTATGGCTACACCTTC. Translated, it gives CASSPPGFYGYTF.

This chain connects TRBV2 to TRBJ1-5; D remains unclear. The ends were cut back, 4 bases at V and 5 bases at J, with 9 bases in the middle. The CDR3 runs to 13 residues. The germline V gene has CDR1 SNHLY and CDR2 FYNNEI. CDR3 sequence reads: CASSVNTYQPQHF. CDR3 bases: TGTGCCAGCAGTGTTAACACCTATCAGCCCCAGCATTTT.

The CDR3 reads CASRKGTGYGANVLTF. The CDR3, as DNA: TGTGCCAGCAGGAAGGGGACAGGGTACGGGGCCAACGTCCTGACTTTC. The V and J genes are TRBV9 and TRBJ2-6, with TRBD1 matching 9 bases. The CDR3 is 16 residues long. Germline-derived CDR1 and CDR2 are SGDLS and YYNGEE. The junction had 7 bases not matched to a gene; V was cut back by 5 bases and J by 4 bases.

The CDR3 DNA sequence: TGTGCCAGCAGCGTAGCTACAGGGGGCGACTATGGCTACACCTTC. Its translation: CASSVATGGDYGYTF. This chain joins TRBV9 and TRBJ1-2; TRBD1 aligns across 9 bases. V shed 0 bases, J shed 3 bases, and the junction held 3 bases outside the gene matches. The CDR3 sequence is 15 residues long. The germline V gene has CDR1 SGDLS and CDR2 YYNGEE.

This sequence joins TRBV7-9 and TRBJ1-2; D perhaps matches TRBD1 (5 bases). This CDR3 has 15 amino acids. In germline, CDR1 is SEHNR, CDR2 FQNEAQ (reference sequence). Trimming took off 2 bases at V and 4 bases at J, with 14 bases between the two ends. CDR3 nucleotide sequence: TGTGCCAGCAGCTTACAGACAGACCGGCCCTATGGCTACACCTTC. Translating gives CASSLQTDRPYGYTF.

The J gene is TRBJ2-2, the V gene TRBV4-1, with TRBD2 as a possible D gene (6 bases). This CDR3 has 16 residues. Trimming removed 0 bases from V and 4 bases from J, with 12 bases in between. CDR1 is MGHRA and CDR2 is YSYEKL in the germline V gene. The DNA of the CDR3 is TGCGCCAGCAGCCAAGAACCTGGGCGGGGCACCGGGGAGCTGTTTTTT. This gives the protein CASSQEPGRGTGELFF.

Only one count was recorded for this clone. This chain connects TRBV5-4 to TRBJ1-1; D gene uncertain. V was shortened by 2 bases and J by 3 bases, with 14 bases between the two germline ends. The CDR3 contains 15 residues. Germline loops: CDR1 SGHNT, CDR2 YYREEE (reference sequence). The CDR3 here is CASSFNILSDTEAFF. The DNA of the CDR3 is TGTGCCAGCAGCTTTAATATCCTTTCGGACACTGAAGCTTTCTTT.

This clone has only a few counts. The rearrangement links TRBV3-1 (or the pseudogene TRBV3-2) to TRBJ1-2; 8 bases agree with TRBD1. This CDR3 spans 13 amino acids. The trim removed 5 bases at V and 4 bases at J, leaving 3 bases unmatched. Germline V lookup: CDR1 LGHDT, CDR2 YNNKEL (reference sequence). The CDR3 loop is CASSNQGAYGYTF. CDR3 bases: TGTGCCAGCAGCAACCAGGGGGCCTATGGCTACACCTTC.

This clone was seen a single time. The genes are TRBV5-1 and TRBJ1-1, with 11 bases matching TRBD1. Looked up from germline, CDR1 is SGHRS and CDR2 is YFSETQ. V was pared by 4 bases and J by 7 bases, with 3 bases of the junction left unmatched. CDR3 length: 13 amino acids. The CDR3: CASSPGQGDEAFF. The CDR3 coding sequence is TGCGCCAGCAGCCCGGGACAGGGGGATGAAGCTTTCTTT.

CDR3: CASRVNRVAHYGYTF. The CDR3 nucleotides read TGCGCCAGCAGGGTGAACAGGGTCGCGCACTATGGCTACACCTTC. The chain carries TRBV4-3 and TRBJ1-2, with a tentative D call TRBD1 (6 bases). The CDR3 is 15 residues long. The V and J ends lost 6 bases and 3 bases respectively, with 17 bases between them. Germline assignment: CDR1 LGHNA and CDR2 YSLEER.

The chain joins TRBV7-2 to TRBJ2-3, with 8 bases fitting TRBD2. Germline CDR1 SGHTA, CDR2 FQGNSA. The CDR3 loop spans 15 amino acids. V trimming: 3 bases; J trimming: 4 bases; junction bases outside the gene matches: 6. The CDR3 bases are TGTGCCAGCAGCTTTCGTTCCGGGGGGGCAGATACGCAGTATTTT. Translation: CASSFRSGGADTQYF.

The V call is TRBV7-9, the J call TRBJ2-7; 7 bases fit TRBD1. V dropped 5 bases and J dropped 0; count of bases not matched to a gene: 7. Germline V CDR1 and CDR2: SEHNR, FQNEAQ (reference sequence). This CDR3 region has 15 residues. CDR3 loop: CASSKYRGPSYEQYF. Written as DNA, the CDR3 is TGTGCCAGCAGCAAATACAGGGGCCCCTCCTACGAGCAGTACTTC. Full variable domain (remainder filled in from reference TRBV7-9 and TRBJ2-7): DTGVSQNPRHKITKRGQNVTFRCDPISEHNRLYWYRQTLGQGPEFLTYFQNEAQLEKSRLLSDRFSAERPKGSFSTLEIQRTEQGDSAMYLCASSKYRGPSYEQYFGPGTRLTVT.

V usage is TRBV11-2 and J usage is TRBJ2-1; TRBD2 agrees at 13 bases. This CDR3 region has 18 residues. Germline V gene data show CDR1 as SGHAT and CDR2 as FQNNGV. V dropped 5 bases and J dropped 6; count of bases not matched to a gene: 13. In DNA, the CDR3 is TGTGCCAGCAGCGTCGGCGGGGGGACTAGCGGGGTTTCCAATGAGCAGTTCTTC. Translated: CASSVGGGTSGVSNEQFF.

This rearrangement joins TRBV2 to TRBJ2-3; 12 nucleotides align to TRBD2. The germline CDR1 and CDR2 sequences are SNHLY and FYNNEI. After removal of 8 bases from V and 4 bases from J, the junction contained 4 bases not matched to a gene. The CDR3 is 14 amino acids. CDR3 sequence (DNA): TGTGCCAGCTCAGGACTAGCGGGGTCAGATACGCAGTATTTT. This gives the protein CASSGLAGSDTQYF. Looking up the rest from reference TRBV2 and TRBJ2-3 gives the full variable domain: EPEVTQTPSHQVTQMGQEVILRCVPISNHLYFYWYRQILGQKVEFLVSFYNNEISEKSEIFDDQFSVERPDGSNFTLKIRSTKLEDSAMYFCASSGLAGSDTQYFGPGTRLTVL.